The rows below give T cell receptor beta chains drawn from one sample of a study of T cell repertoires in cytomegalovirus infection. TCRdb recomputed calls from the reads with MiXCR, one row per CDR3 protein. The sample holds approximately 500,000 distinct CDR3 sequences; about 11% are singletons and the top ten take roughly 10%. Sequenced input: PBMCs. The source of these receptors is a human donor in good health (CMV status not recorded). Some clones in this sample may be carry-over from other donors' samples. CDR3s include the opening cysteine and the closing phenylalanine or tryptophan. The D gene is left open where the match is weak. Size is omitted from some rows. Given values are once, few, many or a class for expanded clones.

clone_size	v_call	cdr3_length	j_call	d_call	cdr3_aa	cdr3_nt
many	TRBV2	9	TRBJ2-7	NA	CATGYEQYF	TGTGCCACGGGCTACGAGCAGTACTTC
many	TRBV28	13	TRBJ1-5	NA	CASNPPQDQPQHF	TGTGCCAGCAATCCCCCGCAGGATCAGCCCCAGCATTTT
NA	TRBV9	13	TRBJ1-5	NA	CASSVEGGGPQHF	TGTGCCAGCAGCGTAGAGGGGGGGGGGCCCCAGCATTTT
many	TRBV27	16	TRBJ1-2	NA	CASSLSWGGGDYGYTF	TGTGCCAGCAGTTTATCCTGGGGGGGAGGGGACTATGGCTACACCTTC
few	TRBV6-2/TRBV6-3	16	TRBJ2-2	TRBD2	CASSHLAGAITGELFF	TGTGCCAGCAGTCATCTAGCGGGGGCGATTACCGGGGAGCTGTTTTTT
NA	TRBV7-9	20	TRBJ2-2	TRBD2	CASSFPASGGLSKNTGELFF	TGTGCCAGCAGCTTCCCAGCTAGCGGGGGCCTTTCTAAGAACACCGGGGAGCTGTTTTTT
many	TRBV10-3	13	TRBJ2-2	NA	CAITSGVVGELFF	TGTGCCATCACTTCGGGGGTGGTCGGGGAGCTGTTTTTT
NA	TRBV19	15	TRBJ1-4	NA	CASSIGQHVNEKLFF	TGTGCCAGTAGTATAGGACAGCATGTGAATGAAAAACTGTTTTTT
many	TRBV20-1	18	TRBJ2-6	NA	CSARSPGTTNSGANVLTF	TGCAGTGCTAGATCCCCCGGGACAACGAACTCTGGGGCCAACGTCCTGACTTTC
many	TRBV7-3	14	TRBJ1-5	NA	CASSLRGGDKPQHF	TGTGCCAGCAGCTTAAGGGGAGGGGACAAGCCCCAGCATTTT
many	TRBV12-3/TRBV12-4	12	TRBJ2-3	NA	CASYYDTTAPVF	TGTGCCAGCTACTACGATACGACTGCCCCTGTATTT
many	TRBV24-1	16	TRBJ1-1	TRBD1	CATSAQGQGLNTEAFF	TGTGCCACCAGTGCCCAAGGACAGGGGCTGAACACTGAAGCTTTCTTT
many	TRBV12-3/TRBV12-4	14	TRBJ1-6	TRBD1	CASSLGTANSPLHF	TGTGCCAGCAGTCTCGGGACAGCAAATTCACCCCTCCACTTT
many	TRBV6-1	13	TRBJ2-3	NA	CASSLTEPDTQYF	TGTGCCAGCAGTTTGACGGAGCCAGATACGCAGTATTTT
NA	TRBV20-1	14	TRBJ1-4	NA	CSAKPPGRNEKLFF	TGCAGTGCTAAACCCCCGGGACGGAATGAAAAACTGTTTTTT
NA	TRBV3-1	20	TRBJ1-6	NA	CASSQDLRVSLGVNDSPLHF	TGTGCCAGCAGCCAAGATCTACGAGTGAGCTTAGGGGTAAACGATTCACCCCTCCACTTT
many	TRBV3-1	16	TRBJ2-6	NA	CASSPTASSGANVLTF	TGTGCCAGCAGCCCGACGGCTAGCTCTGGGGCCAACGTCCTGACTTTC
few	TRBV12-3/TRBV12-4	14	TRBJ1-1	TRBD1	CASRDRGFGGEAFF	TGTGCCAGCAGGGACAGGGGGTTTGGAGGTGAAGCTTTCTTT
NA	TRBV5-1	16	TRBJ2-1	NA	CASSYEGGGPWDEQFF	TGCGCCAGCAGCTACGAAGGGGGAGGACCCTGGGATGAGCAGTTCTTC
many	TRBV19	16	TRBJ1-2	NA	CASSMVSGEGIYGYTF	TGTGCCAGTAGTATGGTGTCTGGGGAAGGCATCTATGGCTACACCTTC
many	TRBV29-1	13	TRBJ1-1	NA	CSVERQRNTEAFF	TGCAGCGTTGAGAGGCAGAGAAACACTGAAGCTTTCTTT
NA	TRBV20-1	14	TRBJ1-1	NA	CSARDRGPNTEAFF	TGCAGTGCTAGGGACCGTGGGCCGAACACTGAAGCTTTCTTT
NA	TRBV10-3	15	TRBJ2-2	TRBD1	CAISGGQGITGELFF	TGTGCCATCAGTGGGGGACAGGGAATCACCGGGGAGCTGTTTTTT
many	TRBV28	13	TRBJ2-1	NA	CASSSPTGLGQFF	TGTGCCAGCAGCAGTCCCACTGGGTTAGGGCAGTTCTTC
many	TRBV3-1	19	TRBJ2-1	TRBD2	CASSQAGRFGTSGSGEQFF	TGTGCCAGCAGCCAAGCGGGGAGGTTCGGGACTAGCGGGAGTGGTGAGCAGTTCTTC
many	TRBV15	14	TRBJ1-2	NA	CATSGFDRVYGYTF	TGTGCCACCAGCGGATTTGACAGAGTATATGGCTACACCTTC
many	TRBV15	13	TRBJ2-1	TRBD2	CATKTSGRGEQFF	TGTGCCACCAAGACTAGCGGGAGAGGTGAGCAGTTCTTC
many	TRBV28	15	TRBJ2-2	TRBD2	CASSSGSLETGELFF	TGTGCCAGCAGTAGCGGGAGTTTAGAAACCGGGGAGCTGTTTTTT
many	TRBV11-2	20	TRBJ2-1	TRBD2	CASSLSPPWGERESYNEQFF	TGTGCCAGCAGCTTAAGCCCCCCTTGGGGGGAGCGGGAGAGTTACAATGAGCAGTTCTTC
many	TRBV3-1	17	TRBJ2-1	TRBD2	CASSQGSSGSMVGEQFF	TGTGCCAGCAGCCAAGGGTCTAGCGGGAGCATGGTCGGTGAGCAGTTCTTC
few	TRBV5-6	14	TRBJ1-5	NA	CASSLGGVRQPQHF	TGTGCCAGCAGCTTGGGGGGGGTAAGGCAGCCCCAGCATTTT
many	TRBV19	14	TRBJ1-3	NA	CASTKLSSGNTIYF	TGTGCCAGTACCAAACTCAGCTCTGGAAACACCATATATTTT
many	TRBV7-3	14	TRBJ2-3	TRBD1	CASSSGGSTDTQYF	TGTGCCAGCAGCTCAGGGGGCAGCACAGATACGCAGTATTTT
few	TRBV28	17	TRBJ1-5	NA	CASSPYSDSNSNQPQHF	TGTGCCAGCAGTCCTTACTCCGACAGTAATAGCAATCAGCCCCAGCATTTT
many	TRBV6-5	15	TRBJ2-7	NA	CASSYDVRSSYEQYF	TGTGCCAGCAGTTACGACGTGCGCTCATCCTACGAGCAGTACTTC
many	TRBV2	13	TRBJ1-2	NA	CASSRGSNYGYTF	TGTGCCAGCAGCCGGGGGAGTAACTATGGCTACACCTTC
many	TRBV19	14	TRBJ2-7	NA	CASSTRTLLYEQYF	TGTGCCAGTAGTACCAGGACGCTCCTCTACGAGCAGTACTTC
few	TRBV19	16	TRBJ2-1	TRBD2	CASSILSGRGIDEQFF	TGTGCCAGTAGTATTCTTAGCGGGAGGGGGATCGATGAGCAGTTCTTC
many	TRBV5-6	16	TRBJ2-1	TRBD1	CASSFRGGTGGSEQFF	TGTGCCAGCAGCTTTCGAGGGGGGACAGGGGGCAGTGAGCAGTTCTTC
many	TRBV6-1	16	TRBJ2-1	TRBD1	CASSFVAGTGGNEQFF	TGTGCCAGCAGTTTTGTTGCCGGGACAGGGGGCAATGAGCAGTTCTTC
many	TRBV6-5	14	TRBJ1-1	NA	CASSYTTGGTEAFF	TGTGCCAGCAGTTACACGACCGGGGGAACTGAAGCTTTCTTT
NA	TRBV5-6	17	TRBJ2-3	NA	CASSWKAGLRAQDTQYF	TGTGCCAGCAGCTGGAAGGCGGGACTCAGGGCCCAAGATACGCAGTATTTT
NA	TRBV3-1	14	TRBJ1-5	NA	CASSQARSNQPQHF	TGTGCCAGCAGCCAAGCGCGGAGCAATCAGCCCCAGCATTTT
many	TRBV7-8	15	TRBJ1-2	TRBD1	CASSLVWDRSYGYTF	TGTGCCAGCAGCTTAGTTTGGGACAGGAGCTATGGCTACACCTTC
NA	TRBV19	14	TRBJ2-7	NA	CASSKSGILYEQYF	TGTGCCAGTAGTAAATCGGGCATACTCTACGAGCAGTACTTC
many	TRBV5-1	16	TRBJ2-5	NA	CASSLEAATGQETQYF	TGCGCCAGCAGCTTGGAGGCGGCGACAGGACAAGAGACCCAGTACTTC
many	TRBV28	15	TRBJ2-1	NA	CASSFVPGGKNEQFF	TGTGCCAGCAGCTTTGTCCCCGGGGGCAAGAATGAGCAGTTCTTC
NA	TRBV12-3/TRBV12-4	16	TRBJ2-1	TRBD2	CASSLYGGGAGNGQFF	TGTGCCAGCAGTTTATATGGCGGGGGGGCTGGGAATGGGCAGTTCTTC
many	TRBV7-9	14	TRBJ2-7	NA	CASSLEVDPYEQYF	TGTGCCAGCAGCTTAGAAGTAGACCCCTACGAGCAGTACTTC